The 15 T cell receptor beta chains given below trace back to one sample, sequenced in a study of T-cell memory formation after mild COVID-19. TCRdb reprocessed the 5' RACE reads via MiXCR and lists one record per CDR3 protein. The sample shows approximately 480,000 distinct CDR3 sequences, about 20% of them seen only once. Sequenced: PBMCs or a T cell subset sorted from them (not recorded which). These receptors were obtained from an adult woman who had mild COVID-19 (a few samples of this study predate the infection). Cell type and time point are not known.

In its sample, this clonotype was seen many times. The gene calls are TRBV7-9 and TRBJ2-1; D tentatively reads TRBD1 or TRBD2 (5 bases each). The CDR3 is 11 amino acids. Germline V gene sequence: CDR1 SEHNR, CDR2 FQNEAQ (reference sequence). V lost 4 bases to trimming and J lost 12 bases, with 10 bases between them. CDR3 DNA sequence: TGTGCCAGCAGCTCCACAGGAGGGCAGTTCTTC. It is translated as CASSSTGGQFF.

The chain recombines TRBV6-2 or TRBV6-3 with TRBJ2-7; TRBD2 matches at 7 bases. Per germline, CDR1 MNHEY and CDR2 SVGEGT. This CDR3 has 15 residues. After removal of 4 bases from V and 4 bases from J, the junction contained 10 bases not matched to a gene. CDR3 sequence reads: CASSLTGGGRYEQYF. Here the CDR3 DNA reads TGTGCCAGCAGTTTAACGGGCGGGGGAAGATACGAGCAGTACTTC.

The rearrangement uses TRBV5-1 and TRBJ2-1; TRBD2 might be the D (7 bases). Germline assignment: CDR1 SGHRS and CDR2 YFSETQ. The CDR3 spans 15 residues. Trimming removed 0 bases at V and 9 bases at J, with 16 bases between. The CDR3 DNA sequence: TGCGCCAGCAGCTTGGAACGGGGGGCTCGTGTTGAGCAGTTCTTC. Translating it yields CASSLERGARVEQFF.

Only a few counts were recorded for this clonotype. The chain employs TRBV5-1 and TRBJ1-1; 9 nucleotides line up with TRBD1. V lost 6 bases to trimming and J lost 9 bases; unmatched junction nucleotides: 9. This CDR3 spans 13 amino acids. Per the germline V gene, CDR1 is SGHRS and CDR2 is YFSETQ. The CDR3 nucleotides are TGCGCCAGCAACACTCCGGGACAGGGCAAAGCTTTCTTT. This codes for CASNTPGQGKAFF.

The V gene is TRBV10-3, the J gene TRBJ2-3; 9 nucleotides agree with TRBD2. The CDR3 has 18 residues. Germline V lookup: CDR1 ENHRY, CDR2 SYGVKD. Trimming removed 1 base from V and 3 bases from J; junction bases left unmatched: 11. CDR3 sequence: CAISELTLSGGPTDTQYF. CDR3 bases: TGTGCCATCAGTGAGTTGACCCTTAGCGGGGGACCTACAGATACGCAGTATTTT.

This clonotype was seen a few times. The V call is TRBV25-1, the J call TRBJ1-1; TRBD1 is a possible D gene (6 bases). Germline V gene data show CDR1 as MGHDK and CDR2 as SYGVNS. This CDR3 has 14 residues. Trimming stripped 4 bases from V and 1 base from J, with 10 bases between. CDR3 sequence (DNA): TGTGCCAGCAGTGTACCGGGACAGAACACTGAAGCTTTCTTT. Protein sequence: CASSVPGQNTEAFF.

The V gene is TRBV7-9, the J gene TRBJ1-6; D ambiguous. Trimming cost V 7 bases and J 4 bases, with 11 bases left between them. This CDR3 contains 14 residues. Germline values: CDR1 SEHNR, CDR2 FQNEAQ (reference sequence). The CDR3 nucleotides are TGTGCCAGCACCGTTGCTCTGTATAATTCACCCCTCCACTTT. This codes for CASTVALYNSPLHF.

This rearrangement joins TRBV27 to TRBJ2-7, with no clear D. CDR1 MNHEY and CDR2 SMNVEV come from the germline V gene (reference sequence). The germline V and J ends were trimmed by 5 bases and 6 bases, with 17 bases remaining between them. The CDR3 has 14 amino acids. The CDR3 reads CASSADPPVSEQYF. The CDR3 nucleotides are TGTGCCAGCAGTGCCGACCCACCGGTGTCCGAGCAGTACTTC.

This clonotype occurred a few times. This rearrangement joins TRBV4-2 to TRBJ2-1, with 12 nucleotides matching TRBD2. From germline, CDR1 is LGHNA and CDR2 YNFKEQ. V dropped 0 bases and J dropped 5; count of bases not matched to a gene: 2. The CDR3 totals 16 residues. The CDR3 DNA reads TGTGCCAGCAGCCAAGATACTAGCGGGAGGCACAATGAGCAGTTCTTC. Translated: CASSQDTSGRHNEQFF.

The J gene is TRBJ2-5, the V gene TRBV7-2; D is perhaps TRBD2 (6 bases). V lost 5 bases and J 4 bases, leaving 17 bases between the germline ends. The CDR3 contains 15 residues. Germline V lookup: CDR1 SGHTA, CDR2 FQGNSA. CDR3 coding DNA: TGTGCCAGCAGCCCACTCCGGGAGAGAGGAGAGACCCAGTACTTC. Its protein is CASSPLRERGETQYF.

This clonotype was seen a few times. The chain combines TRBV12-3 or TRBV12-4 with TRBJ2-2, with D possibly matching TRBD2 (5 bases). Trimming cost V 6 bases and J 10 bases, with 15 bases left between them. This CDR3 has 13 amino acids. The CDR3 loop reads CASRTDPLVELFF. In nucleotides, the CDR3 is TGTGCCAGCAGGACCGACCCACTAGTGGAGCTGTTTTTT.

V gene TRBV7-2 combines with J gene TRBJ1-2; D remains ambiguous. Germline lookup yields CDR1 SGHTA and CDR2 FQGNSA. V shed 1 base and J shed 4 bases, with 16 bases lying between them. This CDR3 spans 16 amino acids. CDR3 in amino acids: CASSLDGGSLIYGYTF. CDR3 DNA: TGTGCCAGCAGCTTAGATGGAGGATCCCTTATCTATGGCTACACCTTC.

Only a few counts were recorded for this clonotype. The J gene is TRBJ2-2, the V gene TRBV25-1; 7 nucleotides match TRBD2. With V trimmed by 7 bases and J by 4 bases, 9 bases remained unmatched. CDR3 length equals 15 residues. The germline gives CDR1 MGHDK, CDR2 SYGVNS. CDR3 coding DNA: TGTGCCAGCACTCTTACTAGCGCGGGCACCGGGGAGCTGTTTTTT. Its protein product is CASTLTSAGTGELFF.

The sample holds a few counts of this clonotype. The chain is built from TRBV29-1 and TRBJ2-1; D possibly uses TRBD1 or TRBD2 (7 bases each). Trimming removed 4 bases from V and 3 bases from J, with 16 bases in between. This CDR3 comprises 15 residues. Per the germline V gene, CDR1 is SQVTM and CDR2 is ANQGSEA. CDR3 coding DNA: TGCAGCGTTGTGTCAGGGGGGGACTACTACAATGAGCAGTTCTTC. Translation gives CSVVSGGDYYNEQFF.

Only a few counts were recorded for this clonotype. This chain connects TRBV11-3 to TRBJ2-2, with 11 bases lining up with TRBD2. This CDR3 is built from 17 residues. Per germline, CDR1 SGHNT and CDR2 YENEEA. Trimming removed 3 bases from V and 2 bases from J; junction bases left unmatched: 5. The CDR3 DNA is TGTGCCAGCAGCTTTTTTAGCGGGAGGGCCAACACCGGGGAGCTGTTTTTT. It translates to CASSFFSGRANTGELFF.